This is a list of T cell receptor beta chains from one sample in a study of control samples from healthy donors and cancer patients. Profiling relied on immunoSEQ multiplex PCR, and the TCRdb table lists in-frame clones only, not all of them. The data show about 100,000 clones, 85% to 95% seen once. Input material: blood. These TCRs come from a young man in good health. Both conserved end residues are part of each CDR3. A D gene is named only where the DNA matches it firmly. Size values are once, few and many counts, or a class for expanded clones, and some rows have none.

v_gene,d_gene,abundance,j_gene,CDR3nt,CDR3aa
TRBV5-1,TRBD2,once,TRBJ2-3,TGCGCCAGCAGCTTGGGTCTAGCGGGAGCCCTCACAGATACGCAGTATTTT,CASSLGLAGALTDTQYF
TRBV5-4,TRBD2,.,TRBJ2-3,TGTGCCAGCAGCCCTGGGACTAGCGGGGGGGCAAGGACAGATACGCAGTATTTT,CASSPGTSGGARTDTQYF
TRBV5-6,TRBD1,.,TRBJ1-5,TGTGCCAGCAGCTTGGAGGGACAGGGGGCTCAGCCCCAGCATTTT,CASSLEGQGAQPQHF
TRBV2,.,.,TRBJ2-3,TGTGCCAGCAGTCGGATCACCACAGATACGCAGTATTTT,CASSRITTDTQYF
TRBV7-6,.,once,TRBJ1-1,TGTGCCAGCAGCCGCTTATTGTTGGGACGGACGAACACTGAAGCTTTCTTT,CASSRLLLGRTNTEAFF
TRBV19,.,.,TRBJ1-2,TGTGCCAGTATTGGGGGACCGTACGGCTATGGCTACACCTTC,CASIGGPYGYGYTF
TRBV4-3,.,.,TRBJ2-1,TGCGCCAGCAGCCAAGATAGGACCAATGAGCAGTTCTTC,CASSQDRTNEQFF
TRBV27,TRBD1,.,TRBJ1-5,TGTGCCAGCAGCGACAGGGGATATCAGCCCCAGCATTTT,CASSDRGYQPQHF
TRBV7-8,.,.,TRBJ1-1,TGTGCCAGCAGCCGGCCGGGGCTAAACACTGAAGCTTTCTTT,CASSRPGLNTEAFF
TRBV12-3/TRBV12-4,TRBD1,.,TRBJ1-2,TGTGCCAGCAGACAGGGGGACGCCTATGGCTACACCTTC,CASRQGDAYGYTF
TRBV9,.,.,TRBJ1-2,TGTGCCAGCAGCGTAGACAGGGCCCCTACTCTTGGCTACACCTTC,CASSVDRAPTLGYTF
TRBV4-1,.,.,TRBJ1-2,TGCGCCAGCAGCCAAGTGGTCAGAAGAAGAGCTAACTATGGCTACACCTTC,CASSQVVRRRANYGYTF
TRBV7-3,TRBD1,.,TRBJ1-1,TGTGCCAGCAGCATGGACAGGGACACTGAAGCTTTCTTT,CASSMDRDTEAFF
TRBV10-3,TRBD1,.,TRBJ1-6,TGTGCCATCAGCGGGACAGGAGATTCACCCCTCCACTTT,CAISGTGDSPLHF
TRBV19,TRBD1,.,TRBJ1-5,TGTGCCAGTAGTGCCCTCGTCCGGGACAGGGGGCCACGGCATAGCAATCAGCCCCAGCATTTT,CASSALVRDRGPRHSNQPQHF
TRBV19,TRBD1,.,TRBJ1-5,TGTGCCAGTAGTCCGACAGGGGTCGGCAATCAGCCCCAGCATTTT,CASSPTGVGNQPQHF
TRBV29-1,.,.,TRBJ1-1,TGCAGCGCCTTCCGGGGCACTGAAGCTTTCTTT,CSAFRGTEAFF
TRBV5-6,.,.,TRBJ1-5,TGTGCCAGCAGTCTGGACAGATCCCAGCCCCAGCATTTT,CASSLDRSQPQHF
TRBV30,TRBD1,.,TRBJ1-5,TGTGCCTGGAGCTTACAGGGGAGCAATCAGCCCCAGCATTTT,CAWSLQGSNQPQHF
TRBV11-2,TRBD1,.,TRBJ1-1,TGTGCCAGCAGCATTCCGGGACAGATGAACACTGAAGCTTTCTTT,CASSIPGQMNTEAFF
TRBV30,.,.,TRBJ1-1,TGTGCCTGGACTGCCAGGAGCAACACTGAAGCTTTCTTT,CAWTARSNTEAFF
TRBV9,.,.,TRBJ1-5,TGTGCCAGCAGCGTAGGGGCAGCCAATCAGCCCCAGCATTTT,CASSVGAANQPQHF
TRBV30,TRBD1,.,TRBJ1-2,TGTGCCTGGAGTGGGACAGGGGAGGTTGGGTCTGGCTACACCTTC,CAWSGTGEVGSGYTF
TRBV27,.,.,TRBJ1-1,TGTGCCAGCCGTTCCGGCACTGAAGCTTTCTTT,CASRSGTEAFF
TRBV5-5,.,.,TRBJ2-7,TGTGCCAGCAGCTTGGTTCTAGTAGGGGTCACCTACGAGCAGTACTTC,CASSLVLVGVTYEQYF
TRBV11-2,.,.,TRBJ1-2,TGTGCCAGCAGCTTAGATACTGGTGGCTACACCTTC,CASSLDTGGYTF